This TCR beta chain was sequenced for a study of cytomegalovirus exposure and HLA in healthy donors. With 7 bases clipped from V and 0 bases from J, the junction kept 9 bases outside the gene matches. The CDR3 length is 15 residues. Germline loops: CDR1 GTSNPN, CDR2 SVGIG (reference sequence). Comments on this clone: Its cognate antigen is unknown.

Notes on the study in general: The dataset shows that most TCR sequences were rare, while some public TCRs occurred in many donors. High sensitivity and specificity were reportedly achieved when the classifier diagnosed cytomegalovirus status.

Measured with immunoSEQ multiplex PCR; TCRdb has only the in-frame clones, and not every one. This repertoire shows tens of thousands of clones, 90% to 95% found once; its top ten account for 3.6%. Sequenced: PBMCs. The chain carries TRBV30 and TRBJ1-5, with TRBD1 matching 7 bases. This TCR was recovered from a woman aged 30 to 39 in good health and CMV-seronegative. The CDR3 region is CALRQGHYSNQPQHF. DNA of the CDR3: TGTGCCTTGAGACAGGGACATTATAGCAATCAGCCCCAGCATTTT.